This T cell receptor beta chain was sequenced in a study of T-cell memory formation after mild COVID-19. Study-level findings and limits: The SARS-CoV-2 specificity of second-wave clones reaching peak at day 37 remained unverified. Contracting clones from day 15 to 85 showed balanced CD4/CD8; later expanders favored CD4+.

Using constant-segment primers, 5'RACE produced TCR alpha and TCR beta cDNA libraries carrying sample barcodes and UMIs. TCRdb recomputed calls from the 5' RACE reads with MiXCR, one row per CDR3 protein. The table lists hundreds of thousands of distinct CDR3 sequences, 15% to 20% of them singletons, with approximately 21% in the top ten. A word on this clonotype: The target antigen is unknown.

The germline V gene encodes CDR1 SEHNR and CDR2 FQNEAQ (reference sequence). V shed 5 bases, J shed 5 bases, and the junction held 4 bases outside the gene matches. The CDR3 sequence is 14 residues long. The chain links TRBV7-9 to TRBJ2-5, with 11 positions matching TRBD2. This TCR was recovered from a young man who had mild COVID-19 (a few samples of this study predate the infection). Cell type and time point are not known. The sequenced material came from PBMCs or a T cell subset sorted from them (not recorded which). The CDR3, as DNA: TGTGCCAGCAGCGAAACTAGCGGGGGTGAGACCCAGTACTTC. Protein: CASSETSGGETQYF.